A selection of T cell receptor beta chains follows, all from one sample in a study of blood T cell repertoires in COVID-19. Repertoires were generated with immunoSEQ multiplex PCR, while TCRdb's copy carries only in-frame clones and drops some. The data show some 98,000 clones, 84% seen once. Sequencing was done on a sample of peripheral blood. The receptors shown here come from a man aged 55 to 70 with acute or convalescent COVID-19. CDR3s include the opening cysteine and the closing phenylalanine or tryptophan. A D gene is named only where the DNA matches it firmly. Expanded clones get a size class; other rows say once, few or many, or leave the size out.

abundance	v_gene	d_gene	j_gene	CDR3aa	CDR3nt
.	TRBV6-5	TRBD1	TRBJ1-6	CASTVQGGLNSPLHF	TGTGCCAGCACCGTACAGGGGGGACTTAATTCACCCCTCCACTTT
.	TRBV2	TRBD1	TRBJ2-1	CASIRQGGYNEQFF	TGTGCCAGCATCCGACAGGGGGGCTACAATGAGCAGTTCTTC
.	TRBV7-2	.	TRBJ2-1	CASSLRRDPSYNEQFF	TGTGCCAGCAGCTTAAGGCGGGACCCCAGCTACAATGAGCAGTTCTTC
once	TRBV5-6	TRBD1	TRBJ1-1	CASSLYRQGNTEAFF	TGTGCCAGCAGCTTATACAGACAGGGGAACACTGAAGCTTTCTTT
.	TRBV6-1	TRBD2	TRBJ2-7	CASSEEGLAGPSYEQYF	TGTGCCAGCAGTGAAGAGGGACTAGCGGGGCCCTCCTACGAGCAGTACTTC
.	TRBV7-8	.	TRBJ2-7	CASSLDPLRGWEQYF	TGTGCCAGCAGCTTGGACCCACTCAGGGGTTGGGAGCAGTACTTC
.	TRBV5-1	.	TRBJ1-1	CASSLGMGHLNTEAFF	TGCGCCAGCAGCTTGGGAATGGGACACCTGAACACTGAAGCTTTCTTT
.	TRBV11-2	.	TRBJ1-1	CASSLSGVNTEAFF	TGTGCCAGCAGCTTAAGCGGGGTTAACACTGAAGCTTTCTTT
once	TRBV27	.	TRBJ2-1	CASSLTVLLNEQFF	TGTGCCAGCAGTTTAACAGTCCTACTCAATGAGCAGTTCTTC
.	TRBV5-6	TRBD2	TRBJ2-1	CASSPGLAGITPSYNEQFF	TGTGCCAGCAGCCCTGGACTAGCGGGGATAACCCCCTCCTACAATGAGCAGTTCTTC
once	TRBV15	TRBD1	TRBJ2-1	CATSRVDRSDEQFF	TGTGCCACCAGCAGAGTGGACAGGAGCGATGAGCAGTTCTTC
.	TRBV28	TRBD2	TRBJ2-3	CASSPLAGGDTQYF	TGTGCCAGCAGTCCTCTAGCGGGGGGCGATACGCAGTATTTT
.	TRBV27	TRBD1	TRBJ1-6	CASRQGIYNSPLHF	TGTGCCAGCAGACAGGGGATCTATAATTCACCCCTCCACTTT
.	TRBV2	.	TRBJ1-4	CASSVGRVREKLFF	TGTGCCAGCAGTGTGGGGAGGGTCCGAGAAAAACTGTTTTTT